Below, one T cell receptor beta chain is given with its context. This clone has just one count. This receptor's antigen is unknown. No clone much larger than this one lies a single base away; base qualities are absent. For sequencing of the TCRbeta CDR3 region, genomic DNA was extracted from the sorted cells. TCRbeta CDR3 regions were sequenced using the immunoSEQ Assay. As stored in TCRdb, this immuneACCESS dataset retains in-frame rearrangements with V and J assigned. A fraction of the clones does not appear; measured against another copy, unresolved V genes explain less than half of the discrepancy, and the remainder lacks a known reason. The table for this sample lists about 140,000 clones; approximately 94% of them were counted only once. The top ten clones comprise more than 0.8% of the sample. The trial excluded patients who had a history of autoimmune disease or who were on systemic immunosuppression. Peripheral blood for TCR sequencing was collected from all dose cohorts at baseline, on cycle 4 day 1, and on cycle 7 day 1. Samples were obtained from an open-label, multicenter, first-in-human phase I dose-escalation trial of ivuxolimab. Adults with locally advanced or metastatic head and neck squamous cell, hepatocellular, melanoma or renal cell carcinoma were enrolled in the trial. CD4+ and CD8+ T cells were sorted separately from peripheral blood before TCR sequencing.

This record belongs to a study of OX40 agonist ivuxolimab in advanced cancers. Describing the broader study: Ivuxolimab was an agonistic, fully human IgG2 monoclonal antibody directed against OX40 (CD134), a costimulatory receptor. A male proportion of nearly 85% and a mean age of 60 years, ranging from 23 to 79, were recorded for the dose-escalation cohort. Of the 52 patients in dose escalation, about 20 had hepatocellular carcinoma, roughly 15 had melanoma, 9 had renal cell carcinoma and 9 had head and neck cancer. Three dose-escalation patients achieved partial responses, one with hepatocellular carcinoma and two with cutaneous melanoma. The monotherapy dose-escalation portion (N of about 57 patients) of the phase I ivuxolimab trial is reported in the paper. Prior anti-PD-1, anti-PD-L1 or anti-CTLA-4 therapy was permitted, and 30% to 45% of dose-escalation patients had received checkpoint inhibitors. The point of sequencing TCRbeta in the periphery was to test whether ivuxolimab changed TCR sequence diversity and drove clonal T-cell expansion. Intravenous ivuxolimab was administered to patients every 2 weeks at six dose levels: 0.01, 0.1, 0.3, 1.5, 3 and 10 mg/kg. Study-wide findings and limitations: Low levels of normalized T-cell clonal expansion were also shown by some nonresponding patients. On average, CD8+ T cells showed more expanded clones than CD4+ T cells after ivuxolimab. In the 0.1-3.0 mg/kg groups, partial responders were among the patients with the lowest normalized peripheral clonal expansion, particularly in CD8+ T cells. At doses of 0.1 to 3.0 mg/kg, clonal expansion of both CD4+ and CD8+ T cells in blood was seen between baseline and week 6. Which antigens the clonally expanded peripheral T cells were specific for was not determined.

CDR1 and CDR2, looked up from the germline V gene, are SGHAT and FQNNGV. The CDR3 starts with the cysteine, ends with the phenylalanine, and has 15 residues. Only the CDR3 part of the read is kept: 45 bases, read in frame from the first base. The V and J ends are trimmed by 0 bases and 7 bases, leaving 10 bases between them. Specimen: CD4+ or CD8+ T cells sorted from blood, collected in a trial of the OX40 agonist ivuxolimab. The chain uses TRBV11-2 and TRBJ1-6; too little of a D gene remains to name it. This sequence was found in an adult with an advanced solid tumor such as melanoma, head and neck, liver or kidney cancer. The base sequence is TGTGCCAGCAGCTTAGACCCGGGAAGGAATTCACCCCTCCACTTT. Translation gives CASSLDPGRNSPLHF.